The TCR beta chain described here comes from a study of T cell responses to AZD1222 COVID-19 vaccine. The CDR3 has 12 amino acids. The V end lost 3 bases, the J end lost 7 bases, and 9 bases lay between the germline ends. Germline V gives CDR1 MNHEY, CDR2 SMNVEV (reference sequence). Findings and limits, study-wide: The donor cohort was predominantly white British with a female majority, and clonal diversity may have been underestimated.

A note on this clone: The antigen is unknown.

Here immunoSEQ multiplex PCR was the method, and the copy in TCRdb shows in-frame clones only, minus some. Of 55,000 to 90,000 clones in the sample, 65% to 85% were seen once. The V and J genes are TRBV27 and TRBJ2-5; D is perhaps TRBD1 or TRBD2 (5 bases each). The source was peripheral blood, collected on day 0 of AZD1222 vaccination. The clonotype originates from an adult in good health. The CDR3 loop is CASSFTRGTQYF. The CDR3 DNA is TGTGCCAGCAGTTTCACTAGGGGGACCCAGTACTTC.